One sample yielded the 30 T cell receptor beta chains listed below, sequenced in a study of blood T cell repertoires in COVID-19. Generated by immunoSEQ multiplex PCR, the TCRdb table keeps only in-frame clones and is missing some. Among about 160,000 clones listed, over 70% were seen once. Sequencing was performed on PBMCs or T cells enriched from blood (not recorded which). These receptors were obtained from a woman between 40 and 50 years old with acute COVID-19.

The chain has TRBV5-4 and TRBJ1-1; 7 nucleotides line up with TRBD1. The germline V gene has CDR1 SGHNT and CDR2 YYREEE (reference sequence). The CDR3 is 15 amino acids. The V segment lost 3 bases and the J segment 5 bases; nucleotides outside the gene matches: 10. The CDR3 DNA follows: TGTGCCAGCAGCTCGCAAAAGGGGGCGTGGACTGAAGCTTTCTTT. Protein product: CASSSQKGAWTEAFF.

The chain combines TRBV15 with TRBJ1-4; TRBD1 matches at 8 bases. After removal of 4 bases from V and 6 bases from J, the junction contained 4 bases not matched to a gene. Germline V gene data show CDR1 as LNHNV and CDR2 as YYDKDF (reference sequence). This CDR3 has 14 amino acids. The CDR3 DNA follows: TGTGCCACCAGCAAGACAGGGGCTCATGAAAAACTGTTTTTT. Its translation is CATSKTGAHEKLFF.

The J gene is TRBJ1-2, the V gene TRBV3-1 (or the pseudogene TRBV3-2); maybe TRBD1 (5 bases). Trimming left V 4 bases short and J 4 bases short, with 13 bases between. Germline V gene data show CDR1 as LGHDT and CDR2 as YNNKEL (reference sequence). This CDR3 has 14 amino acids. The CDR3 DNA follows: TGTGCCAGCAGCCCGGGGGGAAGCCTCTATGGCTACACCTTC. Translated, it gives CASSPGGSLYGYTF.

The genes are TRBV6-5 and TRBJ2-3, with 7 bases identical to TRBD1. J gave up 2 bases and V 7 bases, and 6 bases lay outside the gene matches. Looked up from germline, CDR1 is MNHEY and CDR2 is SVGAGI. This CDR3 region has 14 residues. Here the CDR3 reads CASTDRRSTDTQYF. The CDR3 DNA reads TGTGCCAGCACGGACAGGAGGTCCACAGATACGCAGTATTTT.

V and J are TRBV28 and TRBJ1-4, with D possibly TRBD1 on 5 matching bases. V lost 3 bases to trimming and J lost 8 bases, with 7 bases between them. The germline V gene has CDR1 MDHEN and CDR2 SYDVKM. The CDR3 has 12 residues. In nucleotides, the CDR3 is TGTGCCAGCAGTTTCGGGGGGGAAAAACTGTTTTTT. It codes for CASSFGGEKLFF.

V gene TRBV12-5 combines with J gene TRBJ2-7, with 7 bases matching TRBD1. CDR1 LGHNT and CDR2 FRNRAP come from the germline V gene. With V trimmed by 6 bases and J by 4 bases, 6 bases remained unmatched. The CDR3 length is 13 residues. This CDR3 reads CASGSGTEYEQYF. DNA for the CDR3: TGTGCTAGTGGCTCCGGGACAGAATACGAGCAGTACTTC.

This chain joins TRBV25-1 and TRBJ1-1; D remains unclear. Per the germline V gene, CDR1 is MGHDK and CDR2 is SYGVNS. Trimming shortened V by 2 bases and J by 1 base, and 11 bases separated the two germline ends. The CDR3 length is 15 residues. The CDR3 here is CASSENREANTEAFF. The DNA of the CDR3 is TGTGCCAGCAGTGAAAACCGGGAGGCGAACACTGAAGCTTTCTTT.

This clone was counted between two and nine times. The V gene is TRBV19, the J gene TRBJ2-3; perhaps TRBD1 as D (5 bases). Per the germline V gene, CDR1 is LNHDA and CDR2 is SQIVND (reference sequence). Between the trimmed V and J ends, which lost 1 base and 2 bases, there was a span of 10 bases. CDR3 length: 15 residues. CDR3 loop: CASSIGGRITDTQYF. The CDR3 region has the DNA TGTGCCAGTAGTATAGGGGGCAGGATCACAGATACGCAGTATTTT. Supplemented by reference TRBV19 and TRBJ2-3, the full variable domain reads DGGITQSPKYLFRKEGQNVTLSCEQNLNHDAMYWYRQDPGQGLRLIYYSQIVNDFQKGDIAEGYSVSREKKESFPLTVTSAQKNPTAFYLCASSIGGRITDTQYFGPGTRLTVL.

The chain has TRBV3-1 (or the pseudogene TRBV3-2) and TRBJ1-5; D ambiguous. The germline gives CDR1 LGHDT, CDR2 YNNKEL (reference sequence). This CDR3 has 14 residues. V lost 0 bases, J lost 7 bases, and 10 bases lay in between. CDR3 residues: CASSQDGRVQPQHF. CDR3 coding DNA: TGTGCCAGCAGCCAAGATGGGAGAGTGCAGCCCCAGCATTTT.

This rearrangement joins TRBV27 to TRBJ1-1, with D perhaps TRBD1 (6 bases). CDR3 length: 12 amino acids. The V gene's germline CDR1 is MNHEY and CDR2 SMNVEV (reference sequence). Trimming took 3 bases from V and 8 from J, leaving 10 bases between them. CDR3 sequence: CASSFQGREAFF. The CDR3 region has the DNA TGTGCCAGCAGTTTTCAGGGGCGGGAAGCTTTCTTT.

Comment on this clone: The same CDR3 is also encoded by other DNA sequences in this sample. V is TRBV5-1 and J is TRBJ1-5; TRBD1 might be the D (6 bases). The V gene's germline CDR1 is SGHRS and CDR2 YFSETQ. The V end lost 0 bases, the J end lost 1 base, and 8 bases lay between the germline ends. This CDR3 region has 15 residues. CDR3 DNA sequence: TGCGCCAGCAGCTTGGAAGGGGGAAGCAATCAGCCCCAGCATTTT. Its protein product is CASSLEGGSNQPQHF.

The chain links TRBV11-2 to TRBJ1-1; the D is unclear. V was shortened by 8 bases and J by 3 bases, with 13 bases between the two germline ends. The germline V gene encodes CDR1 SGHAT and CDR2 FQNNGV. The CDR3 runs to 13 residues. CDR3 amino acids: CASSEGLYTEAFF. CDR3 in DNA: TGTGCCAGCTCAGAGGGATTGTACACTGAAGCTTTCTTT.

CDR3 DNA sequence: TGCGCCAGCAGCTACCAAGTGAGGACAGTGAACACCGGGGAGCTGTTTTTT. Its translation is CASSYQVRTVNTGELFF. The rearrangement uses TRBV4-1 and TRBJ2-2; perhaps TRBD1 as D (6 bases). Germline V lookup: CDR1 MGHRA, CDR2 YSYEKL. The CDR3 spans 17 residues. V was pared by 5 bases and J by 1 base, with 17 bases between.

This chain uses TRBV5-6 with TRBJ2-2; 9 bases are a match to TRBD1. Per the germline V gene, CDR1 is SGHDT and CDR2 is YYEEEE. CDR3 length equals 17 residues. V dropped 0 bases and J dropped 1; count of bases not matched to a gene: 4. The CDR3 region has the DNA TGTGCCAGCAGCTTGGCCCCGGGACAGGGGAACACCGGGGAGCTGTTTTTT. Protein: CASSLAPGQGNTGELFF. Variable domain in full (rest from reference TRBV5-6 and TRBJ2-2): DAGVTQSPTHLIKTRGQQVTLRCSPKSGHDTVSWYQQALGQGPQFIFQYYEEEERQRGNFPDRFSGHQFPNYSSELNVNALLLGDSALYLCASSLAPGQGNTGELFFGEGSRLTVL.

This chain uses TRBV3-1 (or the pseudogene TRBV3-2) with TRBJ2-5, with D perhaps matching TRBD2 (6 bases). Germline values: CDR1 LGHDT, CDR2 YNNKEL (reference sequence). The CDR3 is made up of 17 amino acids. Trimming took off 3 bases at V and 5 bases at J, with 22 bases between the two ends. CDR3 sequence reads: CASSQDTSGLRRETQYF. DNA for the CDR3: TGTGCCAGCAGCCAGGACACCTCGGGACTCCGGAGGGAGACCCAGTACTTC.

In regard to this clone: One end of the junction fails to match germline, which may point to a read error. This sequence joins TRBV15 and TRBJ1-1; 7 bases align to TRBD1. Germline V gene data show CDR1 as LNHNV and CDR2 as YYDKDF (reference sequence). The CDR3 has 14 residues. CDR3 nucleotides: TGTGCCACCAGCAGACCGACAGGGAACCCTGAAGCTTTCTTT. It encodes CATSRPTGNPEAFF.

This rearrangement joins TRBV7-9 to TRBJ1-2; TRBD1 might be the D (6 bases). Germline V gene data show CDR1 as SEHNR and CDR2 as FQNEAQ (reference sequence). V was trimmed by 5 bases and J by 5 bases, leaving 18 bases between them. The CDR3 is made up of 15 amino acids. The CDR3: CASSPGGATDYGYTF. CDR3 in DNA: TGTGCCAGCAGCCCGGGGGGGGCAACAGATTATGGCTACACCTTC.

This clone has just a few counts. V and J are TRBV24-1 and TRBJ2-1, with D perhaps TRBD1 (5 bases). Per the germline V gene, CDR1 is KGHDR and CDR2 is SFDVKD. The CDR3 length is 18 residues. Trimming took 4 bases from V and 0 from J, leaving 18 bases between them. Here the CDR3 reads CATSEVNPGQGSYNEQFF. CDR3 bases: TGTGCCACCAGTGAAGTTAACCCAGGGCAGGGCTCCTACAATGAGCAGTTCTTC.

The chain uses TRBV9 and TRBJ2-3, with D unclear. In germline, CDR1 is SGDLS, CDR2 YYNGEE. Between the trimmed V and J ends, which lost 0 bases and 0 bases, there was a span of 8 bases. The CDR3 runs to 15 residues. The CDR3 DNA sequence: TGTGCCAGCAGCGTAGATGCGGCGAGCACAGATACGCAGTATTTT. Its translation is CASSVDAASTDTQYF. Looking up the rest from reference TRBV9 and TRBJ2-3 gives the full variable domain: DSGVTQTPKHLITATGQRVTLRCSPRSGDLSVYWYQQSLDQGLQFLIQYYNGEERAKGNILERFSAQQFPDLHSELNLSSLELGDSALYFCASSVDAASTDTQYFGPGTRLTVL.

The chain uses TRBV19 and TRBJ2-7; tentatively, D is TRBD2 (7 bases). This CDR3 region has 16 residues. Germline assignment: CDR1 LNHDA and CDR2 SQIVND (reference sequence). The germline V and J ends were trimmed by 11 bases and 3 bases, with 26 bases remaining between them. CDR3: CAGITGSRGGLYEQYF. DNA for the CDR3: TGTGCCGGGATTACAGGGTCGCGCGGGGGCCTCTACGAGCAGTACTTC.

The CDR3 region has the DNA TGTGCCAGCAGTTTAAGAAGGGGATATGGCTACACCTTC. Translation gives CASSLRRGYGYTF. V gene TRBV28 combines with J gene TRBJ1-2, with D maybe TRBD1 (5 bases). V was shortened by 2 bases and J by 5 bases, with 9 bases between the two germline ends. Germline V lookup: CDR1 MDHEN, CDR2 SYDVKM. CDR3 length equals 13 residues.

CDR3 in amino acids: CSARLAGADTQYF. The CDR3 DNA reads as TGCAGTGCTCGACTAGCGGGAGCAGATACGCAGTATTTT. This chain uses TRBV29-1 with TRBJ2-3; the match to TRBD2 covers 12 bases. The CDR3 consists of 13 residues. Germline loops: CDR1 SQVTM, CDR2 ANQGSEA.

The CDR3 loop is CASSYPSQGLDYGYTF. CDR3 DNA sequence: TGTGCCAGCAGCTACCCATCCCAGGGCTTAGACTATGGCTACACCTTC. The V gene is TRBV5-8, the J gene TRBJ1-2, with D maybe TRBD1 (5 bases). This CDR3 has 16 amino acids. V shed 3 bases and J shed 3 bases, with 18 bases lying between them. CDR1 and CDR2 (germline): SGHTS, YDEGEE.

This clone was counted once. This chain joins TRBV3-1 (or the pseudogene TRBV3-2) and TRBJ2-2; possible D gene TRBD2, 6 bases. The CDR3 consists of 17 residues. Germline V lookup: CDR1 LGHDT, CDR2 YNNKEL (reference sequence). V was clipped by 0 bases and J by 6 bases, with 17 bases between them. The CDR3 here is CASSQDHATGVSGELFF. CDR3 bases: TGTGCCAGCAGCCAAGATCACGCGACGGGGGTTTCCGGGGAGCTGTTTTTT.

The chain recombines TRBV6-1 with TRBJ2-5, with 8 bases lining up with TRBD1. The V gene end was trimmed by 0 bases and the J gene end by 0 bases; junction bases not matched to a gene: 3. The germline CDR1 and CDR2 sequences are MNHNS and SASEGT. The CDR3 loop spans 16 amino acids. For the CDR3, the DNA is TGTGCCAGCAGTGAAGCAACAGGGGGATACCAAGAGACCCAGTACTTC. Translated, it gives CASSEATGGYQETQYF.

The CDR3 DNA reads TGTGCCACCAGTGATCCCGGACAAGGCTCCTACAATGAGCAGTTCTTC. Its translation is CATSDPGQGSYNEQFF. This chain links TRBV24-1 with TRBJ2-1, with a possible D match to TRBD1 (5 bases). The germline gives CDR1 KGHDR, CDR2 SFDVKD. Trimming left V 3 bases short and J 0 bases short, with 11 bases between. This CDR3 is built from 16 residues.

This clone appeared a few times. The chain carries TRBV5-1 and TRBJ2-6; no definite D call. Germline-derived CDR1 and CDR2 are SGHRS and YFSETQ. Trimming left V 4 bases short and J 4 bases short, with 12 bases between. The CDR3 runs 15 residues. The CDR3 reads CASSLRGSGANVLTF. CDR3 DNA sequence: TGCGCCAGCAGCCTCCGAGGATCCGGGGCCAACGTCCTGACTTTC. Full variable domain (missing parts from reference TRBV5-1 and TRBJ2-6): KAGVTQTPRYLIKTRGQQVTLSCSPISGHRSVSWYQQTPGQGLQFLFEYFSETQRNKGNFPGRFSGRQFSNSRSEMNVSTLELGDSALYLCASSLRGSGANVLTFGAGSRLTVL.

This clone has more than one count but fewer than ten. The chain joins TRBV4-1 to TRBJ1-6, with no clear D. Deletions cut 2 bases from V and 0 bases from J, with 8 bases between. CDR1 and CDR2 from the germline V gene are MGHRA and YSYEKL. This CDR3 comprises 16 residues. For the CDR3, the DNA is TGCGCCAGCAGCCAAAAAAAGAGCTCCTATAATTCACCCCTCCACTTT. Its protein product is CASSQKKSSYNSPLHF.

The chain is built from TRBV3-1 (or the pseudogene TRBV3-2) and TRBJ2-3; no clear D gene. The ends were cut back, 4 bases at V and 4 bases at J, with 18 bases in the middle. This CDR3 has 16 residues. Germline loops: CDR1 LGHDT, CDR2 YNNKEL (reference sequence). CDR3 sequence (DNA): TGTGCCAGCAGCCCGCGAGGCACAAACAACGCAGATACGCAGTATTTT. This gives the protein CASSPRGTNNADTQYF.

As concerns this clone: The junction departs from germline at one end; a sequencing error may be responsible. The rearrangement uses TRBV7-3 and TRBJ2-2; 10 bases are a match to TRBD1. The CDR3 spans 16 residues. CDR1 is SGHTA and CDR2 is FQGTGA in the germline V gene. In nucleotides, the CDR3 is TGTGCCAGCAGTTTAACGTGGGACAGGGGCACCGGGGAGCTGTTTTTT. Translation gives CASSLTWDRGTGELFF.